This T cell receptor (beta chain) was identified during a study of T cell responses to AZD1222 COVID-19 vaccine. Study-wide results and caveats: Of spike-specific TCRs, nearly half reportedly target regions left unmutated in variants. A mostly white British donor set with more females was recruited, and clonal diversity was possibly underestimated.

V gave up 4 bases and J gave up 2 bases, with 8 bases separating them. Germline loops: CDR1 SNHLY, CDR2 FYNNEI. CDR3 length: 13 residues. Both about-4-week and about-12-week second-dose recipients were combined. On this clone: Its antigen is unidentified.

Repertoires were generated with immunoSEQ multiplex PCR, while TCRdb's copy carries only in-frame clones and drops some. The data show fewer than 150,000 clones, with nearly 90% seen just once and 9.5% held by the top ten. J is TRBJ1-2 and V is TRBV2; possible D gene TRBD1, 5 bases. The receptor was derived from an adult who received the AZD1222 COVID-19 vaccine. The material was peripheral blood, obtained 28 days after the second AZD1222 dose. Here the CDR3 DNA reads TGTGCCAGCAGTGCAAGGACAAACTATGGCTACACCTTC. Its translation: CASSARTNYGYTF.